These 32 T cell receptor beta chains share one sample of origin, sequenced in a study of OX40 agonist ivuxolimab in advanced cancers. Library construction relied on the immunoSEQ multiplex PCR assay. TCRdb's version of the immuneACCESS table is confined to in-frame rearrangements and falls short of the full clone set. An unresolved V gene accounts for under half of the shortfall where checked; the remainder is of unknown origin. The sample records fewer than 75,000 clones, 87% of which are singletons. Jointly, the top ten make up roughly 3% of the sample. The sample was CD4+ or CD8+ T cells sorted from blood, taken in a trial of the OX40 agonist ivuxolimab. These receptors originate from an adult with an advanced solid tumor such as melanoma, head and neck, liver or kidney cancer.

CDR3 DNA: TGTGCCAGCAACACACAGGCCGCCTCCCTAGAGCAGTTCTTC. It encodes CASNTQAASLEQFF. The V gene is TRBV28, the J gene TRBJ2-1; weak D call: TRBD1 (5 bases). Germline CDR1 reads MDHEN; CDR2 reads SYDVKM. This CDR3 region has 14 residues. The germline V and J ends were trimmed by 7 bases and 10 bases, with 20 bases remaining between them.

The chain employs TRBV5-1 and TRBJ2-1, with 9 positions matching TRBD2. J gave up 4 bases and V 1 base, and 3 bases lay outside the gene matches. Per the germline V gene, CDR1 is SGHRS and CDR2 is YFSETQ. The CDR3 runs 15 residues. This CDR3 is CASSLRLADYNEQFF. CDR3 bases: TGCGCCAGCAGCTTGCGACTAGCGGATTACAATGAGCAGTTCTTC.

This clone was observed a few times. V usage is TRBV5-1 and J usage is TRBJ2-3; possibly TRBD2 for D (6 bases). Trimming shortened V by 4 bases and J by 6 bases, and 15 bases separated the two germline ends. Germline-derived CDR1 and CDR2 are SGHRS and YFSETQ. The CDR3 contains 14 residues. In DNA, the CDR3 is TGCGCCAGCAGCGTGACCGGGACTTTGGATACGCAGTATTTT. This codes for CASSVTGTLDTQYF. Full variable domain (missing parts from reference TRBV5-1 and TRBJ2-3): KAGVTQTPRYLIKTRGQQVTLSCSPISGHRSVSWYQQTPGQGLQFLFEYFSETQRNKGNFPGRFSGRQFSNSRSEMNVSTLELGDSALYLCASSVTGTLDTQYFGPGTRLTVL.

V usage is TRBV7-3 and J usage is TRBJ2-5, with 9 bases that match TRBD2. CDR1 SGHTA and CDR2 FQGTGA come from the germline V gene. Germline trimming cut 5 bases from V and 3 bases from J; bases unmatched to any gene: 4. This CDR3 region has 14 residues. Here the CDR3 DNA reads TGTGCCAGCAGCCAAATAGCGGGAGAAGAGACCCAGTACTTC. Translation gives CASSQIAGEETQYF.

CDR3 bases: TGCGCCAGCAGCCAAGGAGGGTCCCAAGAGACCCAGTACTTC. The encoded protein is CASSQGGSQETQYF. The rearrangement joins TRBV4-1 to TRBJ2-5, with D tentatively TRBD2 (5 bases). CDR1 is MGHRA, CDR2 YSYEKL, per germline. The V end was cut by 1 base, the J end by 1 base, with 7 bases between. The length of the CDR3 is 14 residues.

The CDR3 loop is CASSLNVLAGADEQYF. CDR3 coding DNA: TGTGCCAGCAGCTTAAACGTCTTAGCGGGAGCTGACGAGCAGTACTTC. V and J are TRBV7-9 and TRBJ2-7; the match to TRBD2 covers 9 bases. CDR1 SEHNR and CDR2 FQNEAQ come from the germline V gene (reference sequence). V was pared by 2 bases and J by 5 bases, with 10 bases of the junction left unmatched. The CDR3 is made up of 16 amino acids.

This clone was detected a few times. Other DNA sequences from this sample encode an identical CDR3 as well. This rearrangement joins TRBV7-3 to TRBJ2-2; no clear D gene. The CDR3 sequence is 14 residues long. Germline V CDR1 and CDR2: SGHTA, FQGTGA. The V end lost 3 bases, the J end lost 2 bases, and 7 bases lay between the germline ends. CDR3 in amino acids: CASSFGVNTGELFF. The CDR3, as DNA: TGTGCCAGCAGCTTTGGGGTAAACACCGGGGAGCTGTTTTTT. Together with reference TRBV7-3 and TRBJ2-2, the CDR3 gives the full variable domain: GAGVSQTPSNKVTEKGKYVELRCDPISGHTALYWYRQSLGQGPEFLIYFQGTGAADDSGLPNDRFFAVRPEGSVSTLKIQRTERGDSAVYLCASSFGVNTGELFFGEGSRLTVL.

V usage is TRBV28 and J usage is TRBJ2-2; D unresolved. The CDR3 totals 12 residues. Germline CDR1 and CDR2: MDHEN and SYDVKM. Between the trimmed V and J ends, which lost 7 bases and 0 bases, there was a span of 3 bases. The DNA for the CDR3 is TGTGCCAGCAACCCGAACACCGGGGAGCTGTTTTTT. Its protein product is CASNPNTGELFF.

V and J are TRBV6-6 and TRBJ1-2; 9 nucleotides agree with TRBD1. Germline values: CDR1 MNHNY, CDR2 SVGAGI (reference sequence). The CDR3 sequence is 14 residues long. Trimming took 5 bases from V and 8 from J; bases not matched to a gene: 9. The CDR3: CASSLPGQGNGYTF. The CDR3 DNA follows: TGTGCCAGCAGTCTCCCGGGACAGGGAAACGGCTACACCTTC.

The DNA for the CDR3 is TGTGCCAGCAGCCCAGGACCCTTCACAGATACGCAGTATTTT. Its protein is CASSPGPFTDTQYF. The chain uses TRBV11-3 and TRBJ2-3; unclear D gene. V was trimmed by 5 bases and J by 2 bases, leaving 11 bases between them. The CDR3 length is 14 residues. The germline gives CDR1 SGHNT, CDR2 YENEEA.

CDR3 residues: CSVGGGTGEGYTF. CDR3 nucleotides: TGCAGCGTTGGAGGGGGAACAGGGGAAGGCTACACCTTC. V is TRBV29-1 and J is TRBJ1-2; 7 positions match TRBD1. V gave up 4 bases and J gave up 8 bases; unmatched junction bases: 10. The CDR3 runs 13 residues. Per germline, CDR1 SQVTM and CDR2 ANQGSEA. Based on the CDR3 plus reference TRBV29-1 and TRBJ1-2, the full variable domain is SAVISQKPSRDICQRGTSLTIQCQVDSQVTMMFWYRQQPGQSLTLIATANQGSEATYESGFVIDKFPISRPNLTFSTLTVSNMSPEDSSIYLCSVGGGTGEGYTFGSGTRLTVV.

The chain has TRBV5-4 and TRBJ2-6; tentatively, D is TRBD2 (5 bases). The V gene's germline CDR1 is SGHNT and CDR2 YYREEE (reference sequence). This CDR3 region has 18 residues. The V and J ends lost 1 base and 0 bases respectively, with 14 bases between them. CDR3 DNA sequence: TGTGCCAGCAGCTTGTATGGAGGAGCCCTCTCTGGGGCCAACGTCCTGACTTTC. Its protein is CASSLYGGALSGANVLTF.

The chain uses TRBV5-4 and TRBJ1-5; no definite D call. Germline CDR1 reads SGHNT; CDR2 reads YYREEE (reference sequence). The CDR3 runs 13 residues. Trimming left V 4 bases short and J 7 bases short, with 12 bases between. The CDR3 DNA reads as TGTGCCAGCAGCGATTCCATCGACCAGCCCCAGCATTTT. Its protein product is CASSDSIDQPQHF.

The chain joins TRBV2 to TRBJ2-5; D is possibly TRBD1 or TRBD2 (5 bases each). The CDR3 extends over 12 amino acids. V was cut by 5 bases and J by 4 bases, with 8 bases left in between. Germline CDR1 reads SNHLY; CDR2 reads FYNNEI. CDR3 amino acids: CASSRGVETQYF. For the CDR3, the DNA is TGTGCCAGCAGTAGAGGGGTAGAGACCCAGTACTTC.

The chain couples TRBV6-5 to TRBJ1-5; D uncertain. In germline, CDR1 is MNHEY, CDR2 SVGAGI. The CDR3 covers 14 residues. V lost 8 bases and J 1 base, leaving 12 bases between the germline ends. The CDR3 region is CASRKGGSNQPQHF. In DNA, the CDR3 is TGTGCCAGCCGCAAAGGTGGGAGCAATCAGCCCCAGCATTTT.

The genes are TRBV2 and TRBJ1-6; D unclear. CDR1 and CDR2 from the germline V gene are SNHLY and FYNNEI. Trimming removed 6 bases from V and 6 bases from J, with 12 bases in between. There are 14 residues in the CDR3. CDR3 residues: CASSVGLLNSPLHF. The CDR3 bases are TGTGCCAGCAGCGTAGGACTACTTAATTCACCCCTCCACTTT.

V usage is TRBV5-1 and J usage is TRBJ1-3, with 10 bases lining up with TRBD1. The CDR3 covers 16 residues. In germline, CDR1 is SGHRS, CDR2 YFSETQ. V trimming: 3 bases; J trimming: 3 bases; junction bases outside the gene matches: 6. The CDR3 sequence: CASSWGDRGHGNTIYF. Here the CDR3 DNA reads TGCGCCAGCAGCTGGGGAGACAGGGGGCATGGAAACACCATATATTTT.

The chain uses TRBV6-9 and TRBJ2-1; TRBD2 aligns across 9 bases. This CDR3 region has 20 residues. After removal of 1 base from V and 5 bases from J, the junction contained 18 bases not matched to a gene. CDR1 is MNHGY and CDR2 is SVAAGI in the germline V gene. The CDR3 nucleotides read TGTGCCAGCAGTTATTTTCGGCTAGCGGGAACGTCAGGGATCAACAATGAGCAGTTCTTC. This encodes CASSYFRLAGTSGINNEQFF.

The rearrangement uses TRBV4-3 and TRBJ2-5; D not certain. Germline V gives CDR1 LGHNA, CDR2 YSLEER. This CDR3 contains 13 residues. V was pared by 0 bases and J by 5 bases, with 7 bases between. The CDR3 is CASSQELRETQYF. The CDR3 bases are TGCGCCAGCAGCCAAGAGTTAAGGGAGACCCAGTACTTC.

This chain uses TRBV23-1 with TRBJ1-1, with D possibly matching TRBD1 (6 bases). TRBV23-1 falls under the ORF class, with uncertain function. The CDR3 consists of 12 residues. The V end lost 8 bases, the J end lost 8 bases, and 15 bases lay between the germline ends. The CDR3 DNA follows: TGCGCCAGCTCCCCGGAGGGGGGAGAAGCTTTCTTT. Its protein is CASSPEGGEAFF.

This clone was seen more than once but under ten times. The rearrangement links TRBV29-1 to TRBJ1-1; D not certain. The ends were cut back, 7 bases at V and 1 base at J, with 4 bases in the middle. This CDR3 comprises 10 residues. Germline V lookup: CDR1 SQVTM, CDR2 ANQGSEA. The CDR3 DNA follows: TGCAGCGCCCAGAACACTGAAGCTTTCTTT. Encoded protein: CSAQNTEAFF. The variable domain in full, completed from reference TRBV29-1 and TRBJ1-1, reads SAVISQKPSRDICQRGTSLTIQCQVDSQVTMMFWYRQQPGQSLTLIATANQGSEATYESGFVIDKFPISRPNLTFSTLTVSNMSPEDSSIYLCSAQNTEAFFGQGTRLTVV.

V is TRBV10-2 and J is TRBJ1-1, with D uncertain. Germline CDR1 WSHSY, CDR2 SAAADI. V lost 0 bases and J 6 bases, leaving 8 bases between the germline ends. This CDR3 region has 13 residues. The CDR3: CASSESGVAEAFF. Here the CDR3 DNA reads TGCGCCAGCAGTGAGTCCGGGGTGGCTGAAGCTTTCTTT.

This chain joins TRBV11-1 and TRBJ2-2; D may be TRBD2 (6 bases). V was clipped by 5 bases and J by 6 bases, with 16 bases between them. The CDR3 sequence is 15 residues long. Germline-derived CDR1 and CDR2 are SGHAT and FQDESV (reference sequence). CDR3: CASSARGTHPGELFF. CDR3 DNA: TGTGCCAGCAGCGCCCGGGGGACGCACCCCGGGGAGCTGTTTTTT.

This chain links TRBV4-3 with TRBJ2-3, with 10 bases that match TRBD2. V lost 2 bases and J lost 1; bases outside the gene matches: 6. The CDR3 sequence is 17 residues long. Germline CDR1 reads LGHNA; CDR2 reads YSLEER. For the CDR3, the DNA is TGCGCCAGCAGCCAAACAACTAGCGGGATAGGCACAGATACGCAGTATTTT. This encodes CASSQTTSGIGTDTQYF.

The chain uses TRBV6-5 and TRBJ1-1, with a tentative D call TRBD1 (5 bases). This CDR3 comprises 14 residues. Germline V gives CDR1 MNHEY, CDR2 SVGAGI. The ends were cut back, 0 bases at V and 4 bases at J, with 9 bases in the middle. Here the CDR3 reads CASSYSRGGTEAFF. CDR3 sequence (DNA): TGTGCCAGCAGTTACTCTAGGGGAGGCACTGAAGCTTTCTTT.

This clone was observed a single time. The V and J genes are TRBV18 and TRBJ1-5; a possible D gene is TRBD1 (5 bases). The CDR3 length is 13 residues. V was cut by 8 bases and J by 0 bases, with 8 bases left in between. The germline V gene encodes CDR1 KGHSH and CDR2 LQKENI. The CDR3 DNA reads as TGTGCCAGCCGAGGGGATAGCAATCAGCCCCAGCATTTT. Encoded protein: CASRGDSNQPQHF.

As DNA, the CDR3 is TGTGCCAGTAGTACTACCGGGACAGGGAACACCGGGGAGCTGTTTTTT. Translation: CASSTTGTGNTGELFF. The J gene is TRBJ2-2, the V gene TRBV19, with 8 bases aligning to TRBD1. This CDR3 region has 16 residues. Losses at the gene ends were 4 bases for V and 1 base for J; bases not matched to a gene: 5. Germline values: CDR1 LNHDA, CDR2 SQIVND (reference sequence).

CDR3 loop: CATLAGGLAIGEQFF. The CDR3 nucleotides are TGTGCCACTTTAGCGGGAGGACTCGCCATCGGTGAGCAGTTCTTC. The chain combines TRBV28 with TRBJ2-1; 10 bases fit TRBD2. The CDR3 is 15 residues long. Germline V CDR1 and CDR2: MDHEN, SYDVKM. V was clipped by 10 bases and J by 9 bases; unmatched bases: 15.

In nucleotides, the CDR3 is TGTGCCAGCAGCCCAGGGGCCAGCACTAAAGAGACCCAGTACTTC. Amino acids: CASSPGASTKETQYF. This chain connects TRBV11-2 to TRBJ2-5; D is possibly TRBD1 (6 bases). The CDR3 is 15 amino acids. The ends were cut back, 5 bases at V and 3 bases at J, with 16 bases in the middle. Germline V CDR1 and CDR2: SGHAT, FQNNGV. The complete variable domain, with remaining parts taken from reference TRBV11-2 and TRBJ2-5, reads EAGVAQSPRYKIIEKRQSVAFWCNPISGHATLYWYQQILGQGPKLLIQFQNNGVVDDSQLPKDRFSAERLKGVDSTLKIQPAKLEDSAVYLCASSPGASTKETQYFGPGTRLLVL.

The CDR3 spells CASSSLAGGTTGELFF. CDR3 DNA: TGCGCCAGCAGCTCATTAGCGGGAGGTACCACCGGGGAGCTGTTTTTT. This chain connects TRBV5-1 to TRBJ2-2, with 10 positions matching TRBD2. J lost 4 bases, V lost 3 bases, and 6 bases had no gene match. The germline CDR1 and CDR2 sequences are SGHRS and YFSETQ. The CDR3 length is 16 residues.

This clone was seen just once. The J gene is TRBJ2-5, the V gene TRBV14; D not certain. There are 12 residues in the CDR3. Trimming shortened V by 1 base and J by 4 bases, and 4 bases separated the two germline ends. The V gene's germline CDR1 is SGHDN and CDR2 FVKESK. The CDR3 DNA sequence: TGTGCCAGCAGCCAAGTGAGAGAGACCCAGTACTTC. This translates into CASSQVRETQYF.

The chain combines TRBV28 with TRBJ1-4; unclear D gene. The CDR3 runs to 18 residues. The germline V gene encodes CDR1 MDHEN and CDR2 SYDVKM. Trimming stripped 3 bases from V and 4 bases from J, with 21 bases between. For the CDR3, the DNA is TGTGCCAGCAGTTTTAGAGGGTTTGAGACCATCATTAATGAAAAACTGTTTTTT. This encodes CASSFRGFETIINEKLFF.